These 22 T cell receptor beta chains were sequenced from one sample in a study of T cell responses to AZD1222 COVID-19 vaccine. The method was immunoSEQ multiplex PCR; TCRdb's version includes in-frame clones alone and lacks a portion of them. Here the sample spans some 100,000 clones, around nine tenths being singletons. This material consisted of peripheral blood, taken on day 0 of AZD1222 vaccination. These receptors were obtained from an adult in good health.

The CDR3 protein is CASSSASGRGTEAFF. The CDR3, as DNA: TGTGCCAGCAGTTCTGCCTCCGGTAGGGGCACTGAAGCTTTCTTT. The chain carries TRBV28 and TRBJ1-1; the D gene is possibly TRBD1 (5 bases). Looked up from germline, CDR1 is MDHEN and CDR2 is SYDVKM. Trimming pared 4 bases from V and 4 bases from J, leaving 16 bases between. This CDR3 region has 15 residues.

The rearrangement joins TRBV4-1 to TRBJ2-5; D perhaps matches TRBD2 (6 bases). The CDR3 is 16 amino acids. With 1 base removed from V and 0 bases from J, the gap between germline ends came to 12 bases. In germline, CDR1 is MGHRA, CDR2 YSYEKL. The CDR3 DNA sequence: TGCGCCAGCAGCCAAGTAACGGGACTCTACCAAGAGACCCAGTACTTC. It codes for CASSQVTGLYQETQYF.

This clone was observed a single time. The chain is built from TRBV28 and TRBJ1-4; TRBD1 is a possible D gene (6 bases). Germline V gene sequence: CDR1 MDHEN, CDR2 SYDVKM. V gave up 6 bases and J gave up 8 bases, with 16 bases separating them. CDR3 size: 14 residues. CDR3 sequence (DNA): TGTGCCAGCAGGGGACAAGGGGATGCGGAAAAACTGTTTTTT. Translation: CASRGQGDAEKLFF.

V is TRBV7-2 and J is TRBJ1-2; D is unclear. CDR3 length equals 14 residues. V lost 5 bases and J 1 base, leaving 11 bases between the germline ends. Germline CDR1 is SGHTA and CDR2 is FQGNSA. The CDR3 sequence is CASSRLLNNYGYTF. Here the CDR3 DNA reads TGTGCCAGCAGCCGGTTACTCAATAACTATGGCTACACCTTC.

The chain employs TRBV6-2 or TRBV6-3 and TRBJ1-1; D is perhaps TRBD1 (6 bases). The germline CDR1 and CDR2 sequences are MNHEY and SVGEGT. Trimming removed 5 bases from V and 0 bases from J, with 10 bases in between. This CDR3 region has 14 residues. CDR3 DNA sequence: TGTGCCAGCAGTCCAGGACAGCTGAACACTGAAGCTTTCTTT. Protein product: CASSPGQLNTEAFF.

The gene calls are TRBV28 and TRBJ2-1; no firm D call. The ends were cut back, 3 bases at V and 11 bases at J, with 14 bases in the middle. Germline V gene sequence: CDR1 MDHEN, CDR2 SYDVKM. This CDR3 has 13 residues. DNA for the CDR3: TGTGCCAGCAGTTTTGTTAGCCCAAAACAGCAGTTCTTC. This translates into CASSFVSPKQQFF.

V usage is TRBV9 and J usage is TRBJ1-3; D uncertain. Germline values: CDR1 SGDLS, CDR2 YYNGEE. CDR3 length: 13 amino acids. Trimming stripped 2 bases from V and 8 bases from J, with 11 bases between. The CDR3 bases are TGTGCCAGCAGCGTTAATTGGGGAGACACCATATATTTT. This sequence encodes CASSVNWGDTIYF.

The V call is TRBV30, the J call TRBJ2-7; tentatively, D is TRBD2 (5 bases). Germline V lookup: CDR1 GTSNPN, CDR2 SVGIG (reference sequence). Trimming removed 5 bases at V and 9 bases at J, with 17 bases between. The CDR3 has 12 amino acids. The CDR3 loop reads CAWGLTGSGQYF. In nucleotides, the CDR3 is TGTGCCTGGGGACTGACGGGGTCTGGGCAGTACTTC.

This rearrangement joins TRBV5-1 to TRBJ2-7, with a tentative D call TRBD1 (6 bases). Looked up from germline, CDR1 is SGHRS and CDR2 is YFSETQ. The CDR3 spans 14 residues. The V gene lost 4 bases and the J gene lost 1 base, with 12 bases spanning the gap. In DNA form, the CDR3 reads TGCGCCAGCAGCAACACCGGGACATCCTACGAGCAGTACTTC. Protein sequence: CASSNTGTSYEQYF. The variable domain in full, completed from reference TRBV5-1 and TRBJ2-7, reads KAGVTQTPRYLIKTRGQQVTLSCSPISGHRSVSWYQQTPGQGLQFLFEYFSETQRNKGNFPGRFSGRQFSNSRSEMNVSTLELGDSALYLCASSNTGTSYEQYFGPGTRLTVT.

This chain uses TRBV6-5 with TRBJ1-6; D gene uncertain. V gave up 5 bases and J gave up 5 bases, with 7 bases separating them. Per the germline V gene, CDR1 is MNHEY and CDR2 is SVGAGI. This CDR3 spans 13 amino acids. CDR3 in DNA: TGTGCCAGCAGTCAACGCGATAATTCACCCCTCCACTTT. The encoded protein is CASSQRDNSPLHF.

The CDR3 reads CASSLGTAGNTIYF. The CDR3 bases are TGTGCCAGCAGCTTAGGGACAGCAGGAAACACCATATATTTT. J is TRBJ1-3 and V is TRBV7-2, with D maybe TRBD1 (6 bases). V lost 1 base and J lost 4, with 8 bases in between. Germline loops: CDR1 SGHTA, CDR2 FQGNSA. The CDR3 is 14 amino acids.

V gene TRBV2 combines with J gene TRBJ1-3, with 10 bases lining up with TRBD1. Per the germline V gene, CDR1 is SNHLY and CDR2 is FYNNEI. The ends lost 6 bases at V and 7 bases at J; junction bases unmatched: 9. The CDR3 covers 15 residues. The CDR3 nucleotides read TGTGCCAGCAGCGCCGACAGGGGGCACGGGAACACCATATATTTT. It encodes CASSADRGHGNTIYF.

The chain carries TRBV6-2 or TRBV6-3 and TRBJ1-2; a possible D gene is TRBD1 (5 bases). With 5 bases removed from V and 4 bases from J, the gap between germline ends came to 14 bases. The CDR3 is 14 amino acids. CDR1 and CDR2 from the germline V gene are MNHEY and SVGEGT. CDR3 nucleotide sequence: TGTGCCAGCAGTCCACTTACAGGAGGCTATGGCTACACCTTC. Its protein is CASSPLTGGYGYTF.

This clone has just a few counts. The chain couples TRBV19 to TRBJ1-1; 8 bases fit TRBD1. Germline V gives CDR1 LNHDA, CDR2 SQIVND (reference sequence). Unmatched junction bases numbered 8, after V lost 10 bases and J lost 7 bases. This CDR3 region has 12 residues. CDR3 region: CATNTGGSEAFF. The CDR3 DNA reads as TGTGCCACAAACACAGGGGGTAGTGAAGCTTTCTTT. Looking up the rest from reference TRBV19 and TRBJ1-1 gives the full variable domain: DGGITQSPKYLFRKEGQNVTLSCEQNLNHDAMYWYRQDPGQGLRLIYYSQIVNDFQKGDIAEGYSVSREKKESFPLTVTSAQKNPTAFYLCATNTGGSEAFFGQGTRLTVV.

This clone was seen more than once but under ten times. The CDR3 here is CASGMRSGEQYF. The CDR3 coding sequence is TGTGCCAGCGGGATGAGATCGGGGGAGCAGTACTTC. This chain joins TRBV7-9 and TRBJ2-7; D might be TRBD2 (5 bases). The V and J ends lost 8 bases and 7 bases respectively, with 15 bases between them. This CDR3 has 12 residues. In germline, CDR1 is SEHNR, CDR2 FQNEAQ (reference sequence).

The CDR3 DNA reads as TGTGCCAGCAGTTGGCAGACTAATCAGCCCCAGCATTTT. Its protein product is CASSWQTNQPQHF. This chain uses TRBV12-3 or TRBV12-4 with TRBJ1-5; unclear D gene. The V end was cut by 4 bases, the J end by 4 bases, with 8 bases between. The CDR3 has 13 amino acids.

The chain links TRBV7-8 to TRBJ2-3; perhaps TRBD1 as D (6 bases). V lost 4 bases to trimming and J lost 2 bases, with 10 bases between them. This CDR3 region has 14 residues. Looked up from germline, CDR1 is SGHVS and CDR2 is FQNEAQ. DNA for the CDR3: TGTGCCAGCAGCTCAACAGGGAACACAGATACGCAGTATTTT. It codes for CASSSTGNTDTQYF.

This chain connects TRBV6-1 to TRBJ2-1, with 9 bases fitting TRBD2. Germline-derived CDR1 and CDR2 are MNHNS and SASEGT. The CDR3 is made up of 16 amino acids. V lost 2 bases to trimming and J lost 0 bases; unmatched junction nucleotides: 2. CDR3 nucleotides: TGTGCCAGCAGTGAACATAGCGGGAGCTCCTACAATGAGCAGTTCTTC. Its protein product is CASSEHSGSSYNEQFF.

The rearrangement uses TRBV28 and TRBJ2-7, with 7 bases that match TRBD2. The CDR3 has 18 residues. Germline CDR1 MDHEN, CDR2 SYDVKM. V was pared by 6 bases and J by 1 base, with 18 bases of the junction left unmatched. CDR3 sequence reads: CASSRGGTNFAGSYEQYF. CDR3 DNA sequence: TGTGCCAGCAGCCGGGGAGGGACTAACTTCGCTGGATCCTACGAGCAGTACTTC. The whole variable domain, filled in from reference TRBV28 and TRBJ2-7, reads DVKVTQSSRYLVKRTGEKVFLECVQDMDHENMFWYRQDPGLGLRLIYFSYDVKMKEKGDIPEGYSVSREKKERFSLILESASTNQTSMYLCASSRGGTNFAGSYEQYFGPGTRLTVT.

The J gene is TRBJ2-5, the V gene TRBV9; 7 nucleotides line up with TRBD2. The ends lost 4 bases at V and 1 base at J; junction bases unmatched: 10. Germline CDR1 reads SGDLS; CDR2 reads YYNGEE. The CDR3 totals 16 residues. CDR3 loop: CASSKGTTTFQETQYF. CDR3 in DNA: TGTGCCAGCAGCAAAGGGACTACGACGTTCCAAGAGACCCAGTACTTC.

The chain joins TRBV6-5 to TRBJ2-3; possible D gene TRBD2, 5 bases. The germline V gene has CDR1 MNHEY and CDR2 SVGAGI. V gave up 8 bases and J gave up 5 bases, with 14 bases separating them. This CDR3 spans 13 amino acids. CDR3 sequence: CASSDTGRDTQYF. In DNA, the CDR3 is TGTGCCAGCTCCGATACGGGAAGAGATACGCAGTATTTT.

The V and J genes are TRBV4-2 and TRBJ2-7; either TRBD1 or TRBD2 may supply D (5 bases each). Trimming stripped 1 base from V and 0 bases from J, with 10 bases between. This CDR3 comprises 15 residues. Germline lookup yields CDR1 LGHNA and CDR2 YNFKEQ. In DNA form, the CDR3 reads TGTGCCAGCAGCCAAGCTTGGGACCCCTCCTACGAGCAGTACTTC. It yields the protein CASSQAWDPSYEQYF.